This passage covers 19 T cell receptor beta chains from one sample sequenced in a study of PD-L1 blockade in urothelial cancer (dated by TCRdb to 2016 to 2017). The library was obtained by the immunoSEQ multiplex PCR assay. TCRdb took over this immuneACCESS table, retaining in-frame rearrangements with V and J assigned. Such tables are incomplete; in checked studies, under half of the missing clones stem from an unresolved V gene, and the remainder is unexplained. A total of about 100,000 clones appear in this sample, roughly nine tenths of them only once. Approximately 1% of the sample rests with the top ten. Sequenced here: PBMCs, sampled around atezolizumab (anti-PD-L1) treatment. All receptors come from a woman older than 75 with urothelial cancer.

The rearrangement joins TRBV6-5 to TRBJ2-7; D is uncertain. Trimming cost V 3 bases and J 2 bases, with 8 bases left between them. Germline CDR1 is MNHEY and CDR2 is SVGAGI. There are 13 residues in the CDR3. The DNA of the CDR3 is TGTGCCAGCAGTTATAGAGCCGCCTACGAGCAGTACTTC. Amino acid sequence: CASSYRAAYEQYF.

The chain recombines TRBV7-3 with TRBJ1-5; D is perhaps TRBD1 (5 bases). Trimming shortened V by 0 bases and J by 5 bases, and 11 bases separated the two germline ends. The CDR3 runs to 15 residues. Germline-derived CDR1 and CDR2 are SGHTA and FQGTGA. The CDR3 region is CASSLTSGGDQPQHF. DNA of the CDR3: TGTGCCAGCAGCTTAACCTCGGGAGGGGATCAGCCCCAGCATTTT.

This sequence joins TRBV19 and TRBJ1-2, with D hard to call. Per the germline V gene, CDR1 is LNHDA and CDR2 is SQIVND (reference sequence). Deletions cut 3 bases from V and 3 bases from J, with 14 bases between. This CDR3 contains 15 residues. The chain's CDR3 is CASSIVGGLDYGYTF. DNA for the CDR3: TGTGCCAGTAGTATCGTGGGAGGTCTTGACTATGGCTACACCTTC.

The chain couples TRBV28 to TRBJ2-5; D is perhaps TRBD1 (6 bases). The V gene's germline CDR1 is MDHEN and CDR2 SYDVKM. This CDR3 comprises 15 residues. V was trimmed by 6 bases and J by 2 bases, leaving 16 bases between them. The CDR3 coding sequence is TGTGCCAGCAGGATACTAGGACAGAATCAAGAGACCCAGTACTTC. Its translation is CASRILGQNQETQYF.

The chain employs TRBV11-3 and TRBJ2-2, with 8 bases matching TRBD1. Germline V CDR1 and CDR2: SGHNT, YENEEA. The length of the CDR3 is 14 residues. V trimming: 5 bases; J trimming: 4 bases; junction bases outside the gene matches: 3. DNA of the CDR3: TGTGCCAGCAGCCAGGGGGCTACCACCGGGGAGCTGTTTTTT. Protein product: CASSQGATTGELFF.

The chain uses TRBV5-1 and TRBJ1-2; D remains ambiguous. V lost 0 bases to trimming and J lost 6 bases, with 15 bases between them. This CDR3 comprises 15 residues. Looked up from germline, CDR1 is SGHRS and CDR2 is YFSETQ. CDR3 bases: TGCGCCAGCAGCTTGGAAGTATGGCAGTCTCATGGCTACACCTTC. As protein: CASSLEVWQSHGYTF.

The V call is TRBV19, the J call TRBJ1-5, with D tentatively TRBD1 (6 bases). Germline CDR1 LNHDA, CDR2 SQIVND (reference sequence). Deletions cut 7 bases from V and 6 bases from J, with 16 bases between. The CDR3 length is 14 residues. The CDR3: CASNFEGRGQPQHF. CDR3 coding DNA: TGTGCCAGTAATTTCGAGGGCAGGGGTCAGCCCCAGCATTTT.

The chain has TRBV7-2 and TRBJ2-3, with a weak D call TRBD2 (6 bases). The CDR3 spans 15 residues. Trimming took 3 bases from V and 4 from J, leaving 14 bases between them. Germline CDR1 SGHTA, CDR2 FQGNSA. The CDR3 sequence: CASSFGGINADTQYF. In DNA, the CDR3 is TGTGCCAGCAGCTTCGGCGGGATCAACGCAGATACGCAGTATTTT.

This clone was counted a single time. The chain employs TRBV6-1 and TRBJ2-4; 7 bases map to TRBD1. CDR3 size: 15 residues. Germline values: CDR1 MNHNS, CDR2 SASEGT. Trimming cost V 7 bases and J 0 bases; bases outside gene matches: 6. In DNA, the CDR3 is TGTGCCAGCAACCGGGACAGCTTAGCCAAAAACATTCAGTACTTC. Amino acid sequence: CASNRDSLAKNIQYF.

V is TRBV30 and J is TRBJ1-3, with D maybe TRBD1 (5 bases). This CDR3 region has 15 residues. The germline V gene has CDR1 GTSNPN and CDR2 SVGIG (reference sequence). V dropped 3 bases and J dropped 2 bases, with 14 bases sitting between them. The CDR3 loop is CAWRGLGAAGNTIYF. CDR3 bases: TGTGCCTGGAGGGGACTCGGGGCAGCTGGAAACACCATATATTTT.

The chain recombines TRBV10-1 with TRBJ2-7; 7 nucleotides match TRBD1. The V and J ends lost 6 bases and 9 bases, in that order; junction bases with no gene match: 8. The CDR3 is 12 residues long. The germline gives CDR1 WNHNN, CDR2 SYGVQD (reference sequence). The CDR3 DNA sequence: TGCGCCAGCAGCGAAACAGGGGTTGGGCAGTACTTC. It yields the protein CASSETGVGQYF.

This clone has a single count. This chain uses TRBV27 with TRBJ1-2; TRBD1 matches 8 bases. CDR1 is MNHEY, CDR2 SMNVEV, per germline (reference sequence). The CDR3 runs 16 residues. The trim removed 5 bases at V and 4 bases at J, leaving 12 bases unmatched. CDR3 in DNA: TGTGCCAGCAGTGCCTTGGGACAGGCCTTTTTCTATGGCTACACCTTC. Its translation: CASSALGQAFFYGYTF.

This clone has just a few counts. V gene TRBV6-6 combines with J gene TRBJ2-7; D is unresolved. The V end was cut by 7 bases, the J end by 3 bases, with 10 bases between. This CDR3 spans 12 amino acids. Germline assignment: CDR1 MNHNY and CDR2 SVGAGI (reference sequence). The CDR3 region has the DNA TGTGCCAGCACCTCCGAGGTCTACGAGCAGTACTTC. Its translation: CASTSEVYEQYF.

The chain combines TRBV9 with TRBJ1-4; TRBD1 agrees at 8 bases. In germline, CDR1 is SGDLS, CDR2 YYNGEE. The CDR3 totals 14 residues. Unmatched junction bases numbered 3, after V lost 0 bases and J lost 8 bases. The CDR3 DNA reads as TGTGCCAGCAGCGTAGCTCCAGGGGGCGAAAAACTGTTTTTT. It yields the protein CASSVAPGGEKLFF.

This clone was detected only once. V is TRBV4-2 and J is TRBJ1-2; 10 bases line up with TRBD1. From germline, CDR1 is LGHNA and CDR2 YNFKEQ. V trimming: 0 bases; J trimming: 2 bases; junction bases outside the gene matches: 6. CDR3 length: 17 amino acids. CDR3: CASSQDGQGDSNYGYTF. CDR3 bases: TGTGCCAGCAGCCAAGATGGACAGGGGGACTCCAACTATGGCTACACCTTC.

The chain joins TRBV30 to TRBJ1-2, with D perhaps matching TRBD1 (5 bases). CDR1 GTSNPN and CDR2 SVGIG come from the germline V gene (reference sequence). With 0 bases removed from V and 6 bases from J, the gap between germline ends came to 17 bases. This CDR3 region has 15 residues. The CDR3 spells CAWSVWGLQDNGYTF. DNA of the CDR3: TGTGCCTGGAGTGTATGGGGCTTACAGGATAATGGCTACACCTTC.

The chain carries TRBV7-9 and TRBJ1-4; D remains unclear. The CDR3 sequence is 16 residues long. The V end was cut by 5 bases, the J end by 2 bases, with 15 bases between. Germline-derived CDR1 and CDR2 are SEHNR and FQNEAQ (reference sequence). CDR3 region: CASSPGGSGTNEKLFF. CDR3 nucleotides: TGTGCCAGCAGCCCCGGCGGGTCAGGTACTAATGAAAAACTGTTTTTT. Combining the CDR3 with reference TRBV7-9 and TRBJ1-4 gives the whole variable domain DTGVSQNPRHKITKRGQNVTFRCDPISEHNRLYWYRQTLGQGPEFLTYFQNEAQLEKSRLLSDRFSAERPKGSFSTLEIQRTEQGDSAMYLCASSPGGSGTNEKLFFGSGTQLSVL.

V gene TRBV5-4 combines with J gene TRBJ2-1, with 7 bases fitting TRBD1. V shed 4 bases, J shed 6 bases, and the junction held 10 bases outside the gene matches. Looked up from germline, CDR1 is SGHNT and CDR2 is YYREEE (reference sequence). This CDR3 comprises 15 residues. The CDR3 region is CASSEDRRRANEQFF. The DNA for the CDR3 is TGTGCCAGCAGCGAGGACAGGCGGCGGGCCAATGAGCAGTTCTTC. Combining the CDR3 with reference TRBV5-4 and TRBJ2-1 gives the whole variable domain ETGVTQSPTHLIKTRGQQVTLRCSSQSGHNTVSWYQQALGQGPQFIFQYYREEENGRGNFPPRFSGLQFPNYSSELNVNALELDDSALYLCASSEDRRRANEQFFGPGTRLTVL.

The rearrangement joins TRBV30 to TRBJ2-1; 7 bases match TRBD2. Trimming cost V 0 bases and J 9 bases; bases outside gene matches: 8. This CDR3 comprises 14 residues. Germline loops: CDR1 GTSNPN, CDR2 SVGIG (reference sequence). CDR3 nucleotide sequence: TGTGCCTGGAGTGTACAGCAGGGCGGGAGTGAGCAGTTCTTC. It yields the protein CAWSVQQGGSEQFF.